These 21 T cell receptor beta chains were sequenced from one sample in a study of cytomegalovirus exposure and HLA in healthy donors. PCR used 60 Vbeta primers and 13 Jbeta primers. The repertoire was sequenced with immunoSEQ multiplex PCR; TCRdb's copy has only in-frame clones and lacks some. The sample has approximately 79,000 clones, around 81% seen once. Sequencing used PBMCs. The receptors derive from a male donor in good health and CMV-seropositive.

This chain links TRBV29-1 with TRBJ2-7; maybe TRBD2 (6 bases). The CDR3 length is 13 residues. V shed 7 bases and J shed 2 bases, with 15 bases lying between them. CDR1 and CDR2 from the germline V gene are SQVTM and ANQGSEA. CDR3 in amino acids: CSAAAGPPYEQYF. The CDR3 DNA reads TGCAGCGCGGCCGCGGGACCGCCCTACGAGCAGTACTTC.

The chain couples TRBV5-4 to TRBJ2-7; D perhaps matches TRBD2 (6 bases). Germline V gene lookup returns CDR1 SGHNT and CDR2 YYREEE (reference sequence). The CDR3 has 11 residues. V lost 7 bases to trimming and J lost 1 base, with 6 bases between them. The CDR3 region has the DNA TGTGCCAGCGGGGGGTCCTACGAGCAGTACTTC. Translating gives CASGGSYEQYF.

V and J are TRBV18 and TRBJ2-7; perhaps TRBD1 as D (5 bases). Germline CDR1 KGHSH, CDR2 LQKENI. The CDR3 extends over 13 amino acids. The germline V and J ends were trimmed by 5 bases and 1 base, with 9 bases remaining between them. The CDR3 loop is CASSSTESYEQYF. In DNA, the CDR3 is TGTGCCAGCTCATCGACAGAGTCCTACGAGCAGTACTTC.

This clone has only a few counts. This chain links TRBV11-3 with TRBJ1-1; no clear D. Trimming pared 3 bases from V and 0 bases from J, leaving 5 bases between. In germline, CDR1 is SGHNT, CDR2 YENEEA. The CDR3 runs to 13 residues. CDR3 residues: CASSFQVNTEAFF. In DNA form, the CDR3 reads TGTGCCAGCAGCTTTCAGGTGAACACTGAAGCTTTCTTT.

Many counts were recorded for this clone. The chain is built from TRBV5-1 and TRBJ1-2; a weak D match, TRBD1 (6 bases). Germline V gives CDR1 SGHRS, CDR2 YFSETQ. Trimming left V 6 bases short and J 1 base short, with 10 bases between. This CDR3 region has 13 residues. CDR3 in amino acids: CASTLDSNYGYTF. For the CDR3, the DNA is TGCGCCAGCACCCTGGACAGTAACTATGGCTACACCTTC.

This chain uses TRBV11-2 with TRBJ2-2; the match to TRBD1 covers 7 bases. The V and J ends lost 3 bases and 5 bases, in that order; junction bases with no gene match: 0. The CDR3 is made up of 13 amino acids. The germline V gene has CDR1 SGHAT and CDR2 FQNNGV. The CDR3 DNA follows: TGTGCCAGCAGCTTGGACAGGACCGGGGAGCTGTTTTTT. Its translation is CASSLDRTGELFF.

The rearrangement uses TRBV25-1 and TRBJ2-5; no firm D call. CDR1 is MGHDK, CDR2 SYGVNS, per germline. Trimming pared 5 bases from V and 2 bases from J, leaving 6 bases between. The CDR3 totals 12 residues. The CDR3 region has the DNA TGTGCCAGCAGTCCCCCTCAAGAGACCCAGTACTTC. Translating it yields CASSPPQETQYF.

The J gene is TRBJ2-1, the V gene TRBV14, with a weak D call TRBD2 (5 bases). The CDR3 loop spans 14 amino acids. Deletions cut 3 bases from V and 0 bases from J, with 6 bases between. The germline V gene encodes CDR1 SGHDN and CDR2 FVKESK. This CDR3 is CASSHEGSYNEQFF. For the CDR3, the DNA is TGTGCCAGCAGCCATGAGGGCTCCTACAATGAGCAGTTCTTC.

This CDR3 is CASSLAGRGEQFF. CDR3 bases: TGTGCCAGTTCCTTAGCGGGGAGGGGTGAGCAGTTCTTC. The chain links TRBV11-3 to TRBJ2-1; 8 bases line up with TRBD2. The CDR3 has 13 residues. Germline-derived CDR1 and CDR2 are SGHNT and YENEEA. V lost 9 bases to trimming and J lost 9 bases; unmatched junction nucleotides: 10.

As DNA, the CDR3 is TGTGCCAGCAGTGCGTACAGGGGGCGAGGTGCCAATCAGCCCCAGCATTTT. It is translated as CASSAYRGRGANQPQHF. The chain has TRBV6-1 and TRBJ1-5; 9 positions match TRBD1. The junction had 10 bases not matched to a gene; V was cut back by 4 bases and J by 3 bases. The CDR3 runs to 17 residues. Germline CDR1 is MNHNS and CDR2 is SASEGT.

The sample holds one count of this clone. CDR3 region: CSVGAKQNTEAFF. DNA of the CDR3: TGCAGCGTTGGGGCGAAGCAGAACACTGAAGCTTTCTTT. This rearrangement joins TRBV29-1 to TRBJ1-1, with D hard to call. CDR3 length: 13 amino acids. V shed 4 bases and J shed 1 base, with 10 bases lying between them. Germline V gives CDR1 SQVTM, CDR2 ANQGSEA.

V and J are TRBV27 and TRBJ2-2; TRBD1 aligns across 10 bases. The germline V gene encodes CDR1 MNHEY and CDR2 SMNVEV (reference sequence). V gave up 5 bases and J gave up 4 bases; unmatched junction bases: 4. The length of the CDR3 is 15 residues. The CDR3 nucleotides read TGTGCCAGCAGTCTCGGGACAGGGGTCACCGGGGAGCTGTTTTTT. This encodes CASSLGTGVTGELFF.

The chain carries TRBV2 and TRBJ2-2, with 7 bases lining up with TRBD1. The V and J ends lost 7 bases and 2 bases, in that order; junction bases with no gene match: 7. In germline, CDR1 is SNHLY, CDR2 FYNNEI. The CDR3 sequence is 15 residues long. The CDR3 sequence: CASINRGPNTGELFF. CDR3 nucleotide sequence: TGTGCCAGCATCAACAGGGGCCCTAACACCGGGGAGCTGTTTTTT.

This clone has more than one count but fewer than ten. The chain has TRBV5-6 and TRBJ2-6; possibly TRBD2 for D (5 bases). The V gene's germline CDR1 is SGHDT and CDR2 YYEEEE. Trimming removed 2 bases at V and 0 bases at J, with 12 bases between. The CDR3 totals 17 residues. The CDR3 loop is CASSFWSGSSGANVLTF. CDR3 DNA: TGTGCCAGCAGCTTTTGGTCGGGAAGCTCTGGGGCCAACGTCCTGACTTTC.

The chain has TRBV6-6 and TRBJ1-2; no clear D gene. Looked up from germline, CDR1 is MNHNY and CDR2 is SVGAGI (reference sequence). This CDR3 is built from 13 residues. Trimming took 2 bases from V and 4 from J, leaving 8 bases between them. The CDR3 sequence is CASSYVNSYGYTF. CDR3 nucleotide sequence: TGTGCCAGCAGTTACGTGAACAGCTATGGCTACACCTTC.

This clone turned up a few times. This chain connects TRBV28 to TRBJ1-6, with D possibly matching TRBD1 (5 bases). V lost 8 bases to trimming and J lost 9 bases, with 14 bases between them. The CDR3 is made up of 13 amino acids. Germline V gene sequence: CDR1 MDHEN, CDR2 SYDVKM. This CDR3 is CASCGTLGSPLHF. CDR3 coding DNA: TGTGCCAGCTGCGGGACGCTTGGTTCACCCCTCCACTTT.

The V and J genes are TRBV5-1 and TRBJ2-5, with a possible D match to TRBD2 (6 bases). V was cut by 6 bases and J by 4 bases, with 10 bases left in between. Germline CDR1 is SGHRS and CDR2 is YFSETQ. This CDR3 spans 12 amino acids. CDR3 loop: CASTGESETQYF. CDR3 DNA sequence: TGCGCCAGCACGGGAGAATCAGAGACCCAGTACTTC.

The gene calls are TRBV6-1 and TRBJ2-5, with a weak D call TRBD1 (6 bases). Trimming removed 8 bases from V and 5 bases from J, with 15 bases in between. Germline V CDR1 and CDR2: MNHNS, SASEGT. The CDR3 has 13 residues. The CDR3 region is CASGERQAETQYF. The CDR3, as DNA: TGTGCCAGCGGGGAAAGACAGGCGGAGACCCAGTACTTC.

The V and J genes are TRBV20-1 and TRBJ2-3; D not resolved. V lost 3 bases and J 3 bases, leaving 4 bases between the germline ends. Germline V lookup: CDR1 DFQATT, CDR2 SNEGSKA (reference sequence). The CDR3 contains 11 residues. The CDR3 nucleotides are TGCAGTGCTAGCAGGACAGATACGCAGTATTTT. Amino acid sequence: CSASRTDTQYF.

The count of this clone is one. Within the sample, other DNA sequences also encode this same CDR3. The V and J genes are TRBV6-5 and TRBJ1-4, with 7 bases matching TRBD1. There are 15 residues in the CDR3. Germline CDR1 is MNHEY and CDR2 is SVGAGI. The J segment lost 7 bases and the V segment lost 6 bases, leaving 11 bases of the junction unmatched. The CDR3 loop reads CASSSTGSAVEKLFF. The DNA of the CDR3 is TGTGCCAGCAGCTCGACAGGGTCGGCGGTTGAAAAACTGTTTTTT.

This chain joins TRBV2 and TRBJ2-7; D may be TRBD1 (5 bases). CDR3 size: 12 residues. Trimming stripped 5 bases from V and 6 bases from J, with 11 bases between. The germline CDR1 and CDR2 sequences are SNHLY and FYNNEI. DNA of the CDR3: TGTGCCAGCAGTTTCAGGGTGGGCGAGCAGTACTTC. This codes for CASSFRVGEQYF.